This TCR beta chain was recovered during a study of early T cells in non-severe SARS-CoV-2 infection. In the study overall: Bulk RNA from unsorted whole blood was sequenced; chains were unpaired.

Of note for this clonotype: The antigen is not known.

Individual cDNA molecules received unique molecular identifiers during library preparation. One entry per CDR3 protein, called by TCRdb with MiXCR from the 5' RACE reads. The data show 30,000 to 40,000 distinct CDR3 sequences, with approximately 7.1% seen just once and about 12% held by the top ten. Germline V gene sequence: CDR1 DFQATT, CDR2 SNEGSKA (reference sequence). The V end was cut by 3 bases, the J end by 5 bases, with 8 bases between. The CDR3 is made up of 12 amino acids. Study-level results: Private and CD4 specificities were missed by VDJdb matching, skewed to anti-spike CD8.

The TCR sequence derives from an adult who was a healthcare worker with PCR-confirmed SARS-CoV-2 infection or an uninfected control (not recorded which). The material sequenced was whole blood, taken at baseline. The rearrangement links TRBV20-1 to TRBJ2-1, with D perhaps assigned TRBD1 or TRBD2 (6 bases each). CDR3 in DNA: TGCAGTGCTAGCCGGGGGCACAATGAGCAGTTCTTC. Its protein product is CSASRGHNEQFF.